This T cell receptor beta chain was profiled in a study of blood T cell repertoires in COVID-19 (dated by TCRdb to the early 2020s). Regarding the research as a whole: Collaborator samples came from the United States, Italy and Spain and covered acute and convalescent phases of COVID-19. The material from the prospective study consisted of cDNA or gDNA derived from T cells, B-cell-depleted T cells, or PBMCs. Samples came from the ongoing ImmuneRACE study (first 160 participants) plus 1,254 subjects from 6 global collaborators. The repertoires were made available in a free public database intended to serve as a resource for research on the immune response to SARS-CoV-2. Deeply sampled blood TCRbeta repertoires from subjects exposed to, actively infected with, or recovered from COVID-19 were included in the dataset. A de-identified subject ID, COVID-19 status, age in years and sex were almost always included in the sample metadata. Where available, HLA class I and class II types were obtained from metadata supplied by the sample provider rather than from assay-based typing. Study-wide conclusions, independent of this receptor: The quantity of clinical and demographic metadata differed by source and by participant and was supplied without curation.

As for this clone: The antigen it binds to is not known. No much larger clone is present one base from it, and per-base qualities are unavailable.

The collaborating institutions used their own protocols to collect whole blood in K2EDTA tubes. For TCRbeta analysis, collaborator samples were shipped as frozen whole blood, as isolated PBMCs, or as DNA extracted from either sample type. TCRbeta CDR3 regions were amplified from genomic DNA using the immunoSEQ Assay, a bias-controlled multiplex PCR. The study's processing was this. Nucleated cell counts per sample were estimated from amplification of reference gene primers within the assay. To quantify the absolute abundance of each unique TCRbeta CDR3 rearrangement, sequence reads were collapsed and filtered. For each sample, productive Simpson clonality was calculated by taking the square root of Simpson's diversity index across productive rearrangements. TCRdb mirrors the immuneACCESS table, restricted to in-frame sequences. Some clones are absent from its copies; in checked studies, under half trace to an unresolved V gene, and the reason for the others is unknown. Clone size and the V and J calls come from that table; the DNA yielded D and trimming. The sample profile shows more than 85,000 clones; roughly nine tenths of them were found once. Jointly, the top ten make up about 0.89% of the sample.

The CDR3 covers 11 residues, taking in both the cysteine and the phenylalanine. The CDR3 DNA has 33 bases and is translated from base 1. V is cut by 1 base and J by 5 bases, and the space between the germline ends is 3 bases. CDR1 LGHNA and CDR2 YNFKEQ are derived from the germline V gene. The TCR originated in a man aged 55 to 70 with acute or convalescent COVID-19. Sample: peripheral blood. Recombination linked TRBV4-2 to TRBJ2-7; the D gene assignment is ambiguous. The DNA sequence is TGTGCCAGCAGCCAAGTCAACGAGCAGTACTTC. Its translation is CASSQVNEQYF.